Following are 6 T cell receptor beta chains from one sample sequenced in a study of cytomegalovirus exposure and HLA in healthy donors. The PCR had 60 Vbeta and 13 Jbeta primers. Assay: immunoSEQ multiplex PCR; the TCRdb copy retains only in-frame clones and omits some. This sample's table reports over 100,000 clones. The material sequenced was PBMCs. All receptors derive from a man aged 30-40 years in good health and CMV-seronegative.

This chain joins TRBV30 and TRBJ1-2; no reliable D call. The germline V gene encodes CDR1 GTSNPN and CDR2 SVGIG (reference sequence). The CDR3 totals 13 residues. Trimming removed 2 bases at V and 2 bases at J, with 9 bases between. The CDR3 reads CAWSLERNYGYTF. CDR3 nucleotides: TGTGCCTGGAGTTTAGAGCGAAACTATGGCTACACCTTC.

The chain joins TRBV5-1 to TRBJ1-3, with 11 positions matching TRBD1. V trimming: 4 bases; J trimming: 6 bases; junction bases outside the gene matches: 6. From germline, CDR1 is SGHRS and CDR2 YFSETQ. This CDR3 comprises 15 residues. CDR3 sequence reads: CASSLPGQGANTIYF. The CDR3 coding sequence is TGCGCCAGCAGCCTCCCCGGACAGGGGGCAAACACCATATATTTT.

This sequence joins TRBV10-3 and TRBJ2-7; 16 bases fit TRBD2. The germline gives CDR1 ENHRY, CDR2 SYGVKD. J was trimmed by 1 base and V by 10 bases; bases with no gene match: 10. The CDR3 sequence is 17 residues long. Here the CDR3 reads CATASGTSGGGSYEQYF. CDR3 sequence (DNA): TGTGCCACCGCCTCCGGGACTAGCGGGGGGGGGTCCTACGAGCAGTACTTC.

As to this clone: It is likely a read error, because the conserved phenylalanine at the end of the CDR3 is missing. The DNA is omitted, as the CDR3 cannot be located on it reliably, and the CDR3 follows TCRdb's listing. The chain links TRBV5-6 to TRBJ2-3; TRBD2 reflects the table's D call only, with no check against the DNA. From germline, CDR1 is SGHDT and CDR2 YYEEEE. The CDR3 length equals 12 residues, ends included. This CDR3 reads CASSFLGLAALA.

The V call is TRBV5-1, the J call TRBJ2-2, with D possibly TRBD2 on 5 matching bases. The germline gives CDR1 SGHRS, CDR2 YFSETQ. This CDR3 region has 14 residues. The germline V and J ends were trimmed by 7 bases and 2 bases, with 12 bases remaining between them. The CDR3 nucleotides read TGCGCCAGCGGCCCGGACTTTAACACCGGGGAGCTGTTTTTT. Amino acids: CASGPDFNTGELFF.

The J gene is TRBJ2-3, the V gene TRBV10-3; D perhaps matches TRBD2 (5 bases). Germline V gene lookup returns CDR1 ENHRY and CDR2 SYGVKD. The CDR3 length is 16 residues. V dropped 3 bases and J dropped 0 bases, with 13 bases sitting between them. CDR3 bases: TGTGCCATCAGTGACCCCCGGGGTTTCAGCACAGATACGCAGTATTTT. Translating gives CAISDPRGFSTDTQYF.